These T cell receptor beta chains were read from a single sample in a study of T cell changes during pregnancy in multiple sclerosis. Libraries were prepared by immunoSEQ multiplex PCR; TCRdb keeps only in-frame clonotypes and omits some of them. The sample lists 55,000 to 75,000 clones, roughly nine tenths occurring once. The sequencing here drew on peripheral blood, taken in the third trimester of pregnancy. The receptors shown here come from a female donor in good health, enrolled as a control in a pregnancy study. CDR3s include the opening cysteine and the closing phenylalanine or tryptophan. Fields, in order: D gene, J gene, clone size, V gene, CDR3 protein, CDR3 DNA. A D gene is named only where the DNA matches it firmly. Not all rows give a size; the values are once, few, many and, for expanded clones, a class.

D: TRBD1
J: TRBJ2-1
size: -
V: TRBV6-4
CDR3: CASSDSDRAGNEQFF
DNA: TGTGCCAGCAGTGACTCCGACAGGGCGGGCAATGAGCAGTTCTTC

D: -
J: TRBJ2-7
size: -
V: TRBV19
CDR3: CASSISRESPSYEQYF
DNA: TGTGCCAGTAGTATTAGCCGGGAGTCCCCCTCCTACGAGCAGTACTTC

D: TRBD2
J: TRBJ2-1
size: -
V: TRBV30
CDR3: CACIRGPTSGFDQGYNEQFF
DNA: TGTGCCTGCATCAGGGGTCCGACTAGCGGGTTCGACCAGGGTTACAATGAGCAGTTCTTC

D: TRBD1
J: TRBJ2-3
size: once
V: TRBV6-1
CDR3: CASSDWPGQVTDTQYF
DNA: TGTGCCAGCAGTGATTGGCCCGGACAGGTGACAGATACGCAGTATTTT

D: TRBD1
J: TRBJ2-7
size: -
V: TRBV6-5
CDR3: CASRLGTATTYEQYF
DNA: TGTGCCAGCAGATTAGGGACAGCGACTACCTACGAGCAGTACTTC

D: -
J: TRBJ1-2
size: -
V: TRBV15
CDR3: CATSRDSDSRF
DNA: TGTGCCACCAGCAGAGATTCCGACAGTCGCTTC

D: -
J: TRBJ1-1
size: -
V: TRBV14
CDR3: CASSQEFTEGPNTEAFF
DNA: TGTGCCAGCAGCCAAGAGTTCACGGAGGGGCCCAACACTGAAGCTTTCTTT

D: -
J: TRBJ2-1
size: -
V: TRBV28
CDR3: CASSFRMSSYNEQFF
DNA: TGTGCCAGCAGTTTTCGAATGAGCTCCTACAATGAGCAGTTCTTC

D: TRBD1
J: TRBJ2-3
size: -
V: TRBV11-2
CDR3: CASSPGQGVGGTDTQYF
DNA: TGTGCCAGCAGCCCGGGACAGGGGGTTGGGGGCACAGATACGCAGTATTTT

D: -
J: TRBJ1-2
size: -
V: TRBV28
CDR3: CASSLIGASYGYTF
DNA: TGTGCCAGCAGTTTAATCGGTGCTAGCTATGGCTACACCTTC